A selection of T cell receptor beta chains follows, all from one sample in a study of cytomegalovirus exposure and HLA in healthy donors. Libraries were prepared by immunoSEQ multiplex PCR; TCRdb keeps only in-frame clonotypes and omits some of them. Altogether 150,000 to 200,000 clones are present, around four fifths being singletons, with the ten largest covering less than 9%. The sequenced sample consisted of PBMCs. The origin of the receptors is a male donor in good health and CMV-seropositive. Each CDR3 is given with its conserved first and last residue. A D gene is named only where the DNA matches it firmly. For some rows the clone size is stated as once, few or many, or as a class when expanded; others skip it.

TRBJ2-2,TRBV5-5,.,16,.,CASSLPPAMNTGELFF,TGTGCCAGCAGCCTCCCCCCCGCGATGAACACCGGGGAGCTGTTTTTT
TRBJ2-3,TRBV5-1,.,19,.,CASSLRTGGFGVVSDTQYF,TGCGCCAGCAGCTTAAGGACTGGCGGCTTCGGGGTTGTCTCGGATACGCAGTATTTT
TRBJ2-1,TRBV9,TRBD2,14,.,CASSAYESGDEQFF,TGTGCCAGCAGCGCATATGAGAGCGGGGATGAGCAGTTCTTC
TRBJ2-6,TRBV9,.,15,few,CASSEDPGQRNVLTF,TGTGCCAGCAGCGAGGATCCTGGGCAAAGGAACGTCCTGACTTTC
TRBJ1-4,TRBV18,TRBD1,14,.,CASSPRDRSEKLFF,TGTGCCAGCTCACCAAGGGACAGGTCTGAAAAACTGTTTTTT
TRBJ2-2,TRBV4-3,TRBD1,17,.,CASSHDRGRGNTGELFF,TGCGCCAGCAGCCACGACAGGGGGAGGGGGAACACCGGGGAGCTGTTTTTT
TRBJ2-1,TRBV18,.,13,.,CASSSSGDNEQFF,TGTGCCAGCTCATCGTCGGGGGACAATGAGCAGTTCTTC
TRBJ2-3,TRBV4-2,TRBD2,17,.,CASSQAASGGSTDTQYF,TGTGCCAGCAGCCAAGCCGCTAGCGGGGGGAGCACAGATACGCAGTATTTT
TRBJ2-1,TRBV10-1,TRBD2,14,.,CAILSGGQGNEQFF,TGCGCCATCCTTAGCGGGGGCCAAGGGAATGAGCAGTTCTTC
TRBJ2-5,TRBV30,.,16,once,CAWTRGKGVSGETQYF,TGTGCCTGGACCCGCGGCAAGGGGGTTTCAGGAGAGACCCAGTACTTC
TRBJ2-3,TRBV5-6,.,16,few,CASSFTRGPRTDTQYF,TGTGCCAGCAGCTTCACGCGGGGGCCTCGCACAGATACGCAGTATTTT
TRBJ2-3,TRBV7-8,TRBD2,17,.,CASSLADIGRFRDTQYF,TGTGCCAGCAGCTTAGCAGACATCGGGAGGTTCAGAGATACGCAGTATTTT
TRBJ1-2,TRBV6-1,TRBD1,15,.,CASSAETGPNYGYTF,TGTGCCAGCAGCGCCGAGACAGGGCCTAACTATGGCTACACCTTC
TRBJ2-7,TRBV9,.,12,once,CASRGGPYEQYF,TGTGCCAGCAGGGGGGGGCCGTACGAGCAGTACTTC